Below are 11 T cell receptor beta chains sequenced from a single sample in a study of blood T cell repertoires in COVID-19. The data were produced by immunoSEQ multiplex PCR, yet TCRdb's version contains in-frame clones alone and is incomplete. Here the sample spans fewer than 150,000 clones, roughly four fifths being singletons. The source material was PBMCs or T cells enriched from blood (not recorded which). Receptors were obtained from a man aged 30-40 years who had recovered from COVID-19.

The V gene is TRBV7-9, the J gene TRBJ2-1; 7 bases agree with TRBD2. The J segment lost 3 bases and the V segment lost 1 base, leaving 3 bases of the junction unmatched. Looked up from germline, CDR1 is SEHNR and CDR2 is FQNEAQ (reference sequence). CDR3 size: 15 residues. The chain's CDR3 is CASSLGLAVYNEQFF. DNA for the CDR3: TGTGCCAGCAGCTTAGGGCTAGCGGTCTACAATGAGCAGTTCTTC.

V is TRBV7-2 and J is TRBJ2-5; TRBD2 matches at 7 bases. Germline V gene data show CDR1 as SGHTA and CDR2 as FQGNSA. The CDR3 extends over 19 amino acids. V gave up 1 base and J gave up 0 bases; unmatched junction bases: 14. CDR3 region: CASSLEVWGSGANQETQYF. The DNA for the CDR3 is TGTGCCAGCAGCTTAGAGGTGTGGGGGAGCGGGGCTAACCAAGAGACCCAGTACTTC.

The CDR3 bases are TGTGCCAGCAGCTTAGGACAGGGTACTGAAGCTTTCTTT. Translation gives CASSLGQGTEAFF. The genes are TRBV11-3 and TRBJ1-1, with 7 bases matching TRBD1. The germline CDR1 and CDR2 sequences are SGHNT and YENEEA. This CDR3 has 13 residues. V gave up 1 base and J gave up 5 bases; unmatched junction bases: 1.

This chain uses TRBV4-1 with TRBJ1-5, with unresolved D. The V end was cut by 0 bases, the J end by 0 bases, with 6 bases between. The CDR3 is 15 residues long. Germline-derived CDR1 and CDR2 are MGHRA and YSYEKL. CDR3 region: CASSQEGDSNQPQHF. CDR3 DNA: TGCGCCAGCAGCCAAGAAGGAGATAGCAATCAGCCCCAGCATTTT.

This rearrangement joins TRBV7-2 to TRBJ1-2; possible D gene TRBD1, 6 bases. V was clipped by 5 bases and J by 5 bases, with 30 bases between them. Germline V gene lookup returns CDR1 SGHTA and CDR2 FQGNSA. This CDR3 comprises 19 residues. In DNA, the CDR3 is TGTGCCAGCAGCGCAAGTATACCCAGAAGACGGGACACCGGATATGGCTACACCTTC. This translates into CASSASIPRRRDTGYGYTF. The complete variable domain, with remaining parts taken from reference TRBV7-2 and TRBJ1-2, reads GAGVSQSPSNKVTEKGKDVELRCDPISGHTALYWYRQSLGQGLEFLIYFQGNSAPDKSGLPSDRFSAERTGGSVSTLTIQRTQQEDSAVYLCASSASIPRRRDTGYGYTFGSGTRLTVV.

This chain uses TRBV10-1 with TRBJ2-2, with TRBD1 matching 7 bases. In germline, CDR1 is WNHNN, CDR2 SYGVQD (reference sequence). The CDR3 runs to 15 residues. J lost 7 bases, V lost 0 bases, and 5 bases had no gene match. The CDR3 loop reads CASSESAGGVGELFF. CDR3 DNA sequence: TGCGCCAGCAGTGAGTCTGCAGGGGGAGTCGGGGAGCTGTTTTTT.

The rearrangement links TRBV18 to TRBJ1-1, with a weak D call TRBD1 (6 bases). This CDR3 spans 14 amino acids. Germline V gene data show CDR1 as KGHSH and CDR2 as LQKENI. V gave up 3 bases and J gave up 0 bases, with 8 bases separating them. The CDR3, as DNA: TGTGCCAGCTCACCCGCAGGGGTGAACACTGAAGCTTTCTTT. It codes for CASSPAGVNTEAFF.

About this clone: Other DNA sequences in the same sample also yield this CDR3. The CDR3 loop reads CASSQDSWTSGTRYNEQFF. The CDR3 DNA is TGTGCCAGCAGCCAAGATAGTTGGACTAGCGGAACACGCTACAATGAGCAGTTCTTC. This chain connects TRBV3-1 (or the pseudogene TRBV3-2) to TRBJ2-1, with 10 bases matching TRBD2. The junction had 11 bases not matched to a gene; V was cut back by 0 bases and J by 3 bases. The CDR3 extends over 19 amino acids. CDR1 LGHDT and CDR2 YNNKEL come from the germline V gene (reference sequence).

The chain carries TRBV28 and TRBJ2-7; possibly TRBD1 for D (6 bases). The CDR3 is 13 amino acids. Germline values: CDR1 MDHEN, CDR2 SYDVKM. V gave up 7 bases and J gave up 3 bases, with 13 bases separating them. The CDR3 spells CASTSGQNYEQYF. The CDR3 region has the DNA TGTGCCAGCACGTCGGGACAAAACTACGAGCAGTACTTC.

The CDR3 is CASRTATNYGYTF. The CDR3 nucleotides are TGTGCCAGCAGGACAGCTACTAACTATGGCTACACCTTC. This rearrangement joins TRBV5-4 to TRBJ1-2; possible D gene TRBD1, 5 bases. The CDR3 has 13 residues. V gave up 5 bases and J gave up 0 bases, with 8 bases separating them. Germline V CDR1 and CDR2: SGHNT, YYREEE (reference sequence). The whole variable domain, filled in from reference TRBV5-4 and TRBJ1-2, reads ETGVTQSPTHLIKTRGQQVTLRCSSQSGHNTVSWYQQALGQGPQFIFQYYREEENGRGNFPPRFSGLQFPNYSSELNVNALELDDSALYLCASRTATNYGYTFGSGTRLTVV.

This clone was seen more than once but under ten times. One junction end does not reproduce the germline sequence, and a read error may be involved. This chain connects TRBV29-1 to TRBJ2-1; TRBD2 might be the D (6 bases). Germline V gene lookup returns CDR1 SQVTM and CDR2 ANQGSEA. The length of the CDR3 is 13 residues. CDR3 sequence: CSVEAGRYNEQFF. In DNA, the CDR3 is TGCAGCGTGGAAGCAGGGAGGTACAATGAGCAGTTCTTC.